This note documents a single T cell receptor (beta chain) sequence. Its antigen is not identified. The CDR3 is 14 amino acids. Trimming removed 6 bases from V and 7 bases from J, with 18 bases in between. The germline CDR1 and CDR2 sequences are MGHDK and SYGVNS. CD45RO-negative CD8 cells positively selected for CCR7 made up the naive population, which excluded terminally differentiated effector memory CD45RA+ cells. The donors were adults (healthy and HIV-negative) with no recent acute infections or vaccinations. The data are from a study of shared clonotypes between healthy human individuals. General observations from the study: Among non-shared clonotypes, generation probabilities were lower than among those shared by all four donors.

Researchers divided each subset's genomic DNA evenly across several immunoSEQ plates. As processed by the authors: ImmunoSEQ yielded junction-only sequences lacking quality scores, so filtering differed. The data were produced by immunoSEQ multiplex PCR, yet TCRdb's version contains in-frame clones alone and is incomplete. That table furnishes V, J and clone size, whereas the DNA furnished D and trimming. The repertoire consists of approximately 2,200,000 clones, with 93% occurring once and the leading ten covering roughly 1.7%. The chain has TRBV25-1 and TRBJ1-2; TRBD1 is a possible D gene (6 bases). Sequences were obtained from naive CD8+ T cells from PBMCs. The clonotype originates from a man between 18 and 35 years old in good health. Some clones in this sample may be carry-over from other donors' samples. The CDR3 bases are TGTGCCAGCAGGGACGACAGGCGTTTTGGTGGCTACACCTTC. Translation gives CASRDDRRFGGYTF.